Here is one T cell receptor (beta chain) with its context. The germline V gene has CDR1 SGHVS and CDR2 FNYEAQ. V shed 6 bases and J 3 bases; nucleotides not matched to a gene: 2. CDR3 size: 14 residues. This record comes from a study of T-cell memory formation after mild COVID-19. TCRdb reprocessed the 5' RACE reads with MiXCR, giving one entry per CDR3 protein. The profile shows roughly 610,000 distinct CDR3 sequences, 17% of them singletons. This sequence was found in an adult woman who had mild COVID-19 (a few samples of this study predate the infection). Cell type and time point are not known. The chain uses TRBV7-6 and TRBJ2-6; 7 bases line up with TRBD2. Sequencing was done on a sample of PBMCs or a T cell subset sorted from them (not recorded which). The DNA of the CDR3 is TGTGCCAGCAGGAGGGAGGGTGGGGCCAACGTCCTGACTTTC. This gives the protein CASRREGGANVLTF.